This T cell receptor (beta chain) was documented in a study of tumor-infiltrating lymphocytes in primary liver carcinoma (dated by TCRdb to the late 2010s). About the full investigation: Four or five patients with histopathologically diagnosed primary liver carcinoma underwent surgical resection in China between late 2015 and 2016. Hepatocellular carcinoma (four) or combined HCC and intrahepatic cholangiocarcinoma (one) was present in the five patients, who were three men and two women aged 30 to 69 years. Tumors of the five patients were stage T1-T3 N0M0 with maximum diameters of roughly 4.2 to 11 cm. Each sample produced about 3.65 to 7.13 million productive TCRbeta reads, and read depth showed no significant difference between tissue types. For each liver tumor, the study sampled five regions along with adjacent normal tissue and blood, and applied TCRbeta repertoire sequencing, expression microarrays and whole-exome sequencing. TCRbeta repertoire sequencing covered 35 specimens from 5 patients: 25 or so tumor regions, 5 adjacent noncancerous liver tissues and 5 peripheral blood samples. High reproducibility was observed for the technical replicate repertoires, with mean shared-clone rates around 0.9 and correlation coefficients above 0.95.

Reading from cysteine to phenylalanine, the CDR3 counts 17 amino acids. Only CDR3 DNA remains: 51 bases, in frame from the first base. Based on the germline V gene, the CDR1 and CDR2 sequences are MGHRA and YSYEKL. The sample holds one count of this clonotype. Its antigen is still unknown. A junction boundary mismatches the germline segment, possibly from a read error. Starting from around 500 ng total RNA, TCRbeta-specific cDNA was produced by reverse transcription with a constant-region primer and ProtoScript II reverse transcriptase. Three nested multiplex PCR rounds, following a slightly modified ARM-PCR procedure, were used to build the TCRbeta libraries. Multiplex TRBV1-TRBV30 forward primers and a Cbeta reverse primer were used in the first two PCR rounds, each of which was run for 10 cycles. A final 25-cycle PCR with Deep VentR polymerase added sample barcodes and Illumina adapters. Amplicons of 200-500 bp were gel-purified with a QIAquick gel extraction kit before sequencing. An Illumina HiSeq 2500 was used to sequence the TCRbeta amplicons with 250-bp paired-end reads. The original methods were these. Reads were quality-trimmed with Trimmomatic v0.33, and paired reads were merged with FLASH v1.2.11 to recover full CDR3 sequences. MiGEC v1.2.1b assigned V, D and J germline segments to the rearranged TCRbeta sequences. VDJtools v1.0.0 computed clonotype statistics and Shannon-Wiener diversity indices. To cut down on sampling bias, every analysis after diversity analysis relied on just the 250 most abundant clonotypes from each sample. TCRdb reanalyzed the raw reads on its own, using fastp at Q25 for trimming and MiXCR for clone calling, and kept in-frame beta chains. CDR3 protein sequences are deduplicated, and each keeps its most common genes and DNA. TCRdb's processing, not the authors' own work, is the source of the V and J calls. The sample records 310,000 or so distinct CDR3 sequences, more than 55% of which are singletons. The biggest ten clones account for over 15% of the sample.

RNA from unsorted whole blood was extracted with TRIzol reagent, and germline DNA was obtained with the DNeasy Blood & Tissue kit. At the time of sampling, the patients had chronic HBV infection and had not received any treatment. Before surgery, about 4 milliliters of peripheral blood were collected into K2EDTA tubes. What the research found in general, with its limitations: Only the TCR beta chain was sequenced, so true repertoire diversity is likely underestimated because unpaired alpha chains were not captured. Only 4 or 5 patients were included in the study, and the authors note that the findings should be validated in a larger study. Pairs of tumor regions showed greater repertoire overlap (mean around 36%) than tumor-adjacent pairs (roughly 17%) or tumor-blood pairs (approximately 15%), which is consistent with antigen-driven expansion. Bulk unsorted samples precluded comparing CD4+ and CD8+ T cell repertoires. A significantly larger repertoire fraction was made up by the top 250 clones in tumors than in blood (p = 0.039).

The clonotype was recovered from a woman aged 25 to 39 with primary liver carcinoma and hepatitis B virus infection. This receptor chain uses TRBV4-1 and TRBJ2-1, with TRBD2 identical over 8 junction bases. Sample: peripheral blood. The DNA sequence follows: TGCGCCAGCAGCAACAGACTAGCGCCTAGCTCCTATAATGAGCAGTTCTTC. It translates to CASSNRLAPSSYNEQFF.